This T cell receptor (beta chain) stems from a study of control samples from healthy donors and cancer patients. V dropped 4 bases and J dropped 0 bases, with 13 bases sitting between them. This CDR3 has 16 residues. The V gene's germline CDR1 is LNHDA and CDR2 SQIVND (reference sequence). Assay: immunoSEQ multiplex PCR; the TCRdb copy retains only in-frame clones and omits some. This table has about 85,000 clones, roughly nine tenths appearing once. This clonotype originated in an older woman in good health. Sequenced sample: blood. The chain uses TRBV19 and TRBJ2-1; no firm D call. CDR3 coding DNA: TGTGCCAGTAGTACCTTACCACCTCACTCCTACAATGAGCAGTTCTTC. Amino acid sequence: CASSTLPPHSYNEQFF.